These T cell receptor beta chains were read from a single sample in a study of blood T cell repertoires in COVID-19. Some clones are missing from TCRdb's copy, which holds only in-frame ones; the method was immunoSEQ multiplex PCR. This sample has about 110,000 clones, with less than 90% found just once. Sequenced: peripheral blood. The receptors originated from a woman in her fifties or sixties with acute or convalescent COVID-19. Both conserved end residues are part of each CDR3. The order of the fields is J gene, V gene, clone size, D gene, CDR3 DNA, CDR3 protein. D genes are given only for firm matches. Clone size is not always given. Where it is, it says once, few, many or a class for expanded clones.

J gene: TRBJ1-3; V gene: TRBV5-6; clone size: .; D gene: TRBD1; CDR3 DNA: TGTGCCAGCAGCTCCGGACAGGGGATGTACACCATATATTTT; CDR3 protein: CASSSGQGMYTIYF
J gene: TRBJ1-5; V gene: TRBV21-1; clone size: .; D gene: .; CDR3 DNA: .; CDR3 protein: CASSTLYRVGGGNQPQHF
J gene: TRBJ1-5; V gene: TRBV10-2; clone size: .; D gene: .; CDR3 DNA: TGCGCCAGCAGTGACCTCAGGGTGGCCAATCAGCCCCAGCATTTT; CDR3 protein: CASSDLRVANQPQHF
J gene: TRBJ2-2; V gene: TRBV7-2; clone size: .; D gene: .; CDR3 DNA: TGTGCCAGCAGCTTAGTTTCGGCTAGCGCTTCTGGCGGGGAGCTGTTTTTT; CDR3 protein: CASSLVSASASGGELFF
J gene: TRBJ1-1; V gene: TRBV6-5; clone size: .; D gene: .; CDR3 DNA: TGTGCCAGCATGGGCAGGTACAGCACTGAAGCTTTCTTT; CDR3 protein: CASMGRYSTEAFF
J gene: TRBJ1-1; V gene: TRBV5-1; clone size: .; D gene: .; CDR3 DNA: TGCGCCAGCAGCCGGACAATCAACACTGAAGCTTTCTTT; CDR3 protein: CASSRTINTEAFF
J gene: TRBJ1-1; V gene: TRBV11-2; clone size: .; D gene: .; CDR3 DNA: TGTGCCAGCAGCTTAGCACAGGTCGAAGCTTTCTTT; CDR3 protein: CASSLAQVEAFF
J gene: TRBJ2-1; V gene: TRBV5-8; clone size: .; D gene: TRBD2; CDR3 DNA: TGTGCCAGCAGCTTGGGTGGGAGGGGGCAGTTCTTC; CDR3 protein: CASSLGGRGQFF
J gene: TRBJ2-2; V gene: TRBV28; clone size: .; D gene: TRBD2; CDR3 DNA: TGTGCCAGCAGGATGGGACTACGGAACACCGGGGAGCTGTTTTTT; CDR3 protein: CASRMGLRNTGELFF
J gene: TRBJ1-1; V gene: TRBV28; clone size: .; D gene: .; CDR3 DNA: TGTGCCAGCAGTTCAGGACAGAACACTGAAGCTTTCTTT; CDR3 protein: CASSSGQNTEAFF
J gene: TRBJ2-5; V gene: TRBV5-4; clone size: .; D gene: .; CDR3 DNA: TGTGCCAGCAGCCAAGAATCCCAGGGACAAGAGACCCAGTACTTC; CDR3 protein: CASSQESQGQETQYF
J gene: TRBJ1-5; V gene: TRBV6-1; clone size: .; D gene: TRBD1; CDR3 DNA: TGTGCCAGCAGTGATAGGGGGCGGGAACGCAATCAGCCCCAGCATTTT; CDR3 protein: CASSDRGRERNQPQHF
J gene: TRBJ2-1; V gene: TRBV24-1; clone size: .; D gene: .; CDR3 DNA: TGTGCCACGCAGCAGGTGATCAACAATGAGCAGTTCTTC; CDR3 protein: CATQQVINNEQFF
J gene: TRBJ2-3; V gene: TRBV2; clone size: few; D gene: .; CDR3 DNA: TGTGCCAGCCGCTTACTAGGGGATACGCAGTATTTT; CDR3 protein: CASRLLGDTQYF
J gene: TRBJ2-7; V gene: TRBV7-2; clone size: .; D gene: .; CDR3 DNA: TGTGCCAGCAGCAGTCTTCCCGGGACTTCTTACGAGCAGTACTTC; CDR3 protein: CASSSLPGTSYEQYF